These T cell receptor beta chains were read from a single sample in a study of cytomegalovirus exposure and HLA in healthy donors. Method: immunoSEQ multiplex PCR; TCRdb's copy keeps in-frame clones and lacks some. The data contain roughly 130,000 clones, over 80% of them singletons. The sequenced sample consisted of PBMCs. Every receptor here comes from a woman aged 30 to 39 in good health and CMV-seropositive. The CDR3 runs from the conserved cysteine through the conserved F or W. The D gene is left open where the match is weak. Clone size appears in some rows only: once, few, many, or a class for an expanded clone.

J gene: TRBJ2-1
V gene: TRBV19
D gene: .
clone size: .
CDR3 DNA: TGTGCCAGTAGTATAGATTTGGACAGACGAACCTCCTACAATGAGCAGTTCTTC
CDR3 protein: CASSIDLDRRTSYNEQFF

J gene: TRBJ1-5
V gene: TRBV5-1
D gene: TRBD1
clone size: .
CDR3 DNA: TGCGCCAGCAGCTACGGGACAGGGGAGGACAATCAGCCCCAGCATTTT
CDR3 protein: CASSYGTGEDNQPQHF

J gene: TRBJ1-2
V gene: TRBV5-1
D gene: TRBD1
clone size: .
CDR3 DNA: TGCGCCAGCAGGGGGACAGGGAACCAAGGCTATGGCTACACCTTC
CDR3 protein: CASRGTGNQGYGYTF

J gene: TRBJ2-7
V gene: TRBV19
D gene: TRBD1
clone size: .
CDR3 DNA: TGTGCCAGTAGTGACCCGGGACAGGTCGTCTACGAGCAGTACTTC
CDR3 protein: CASSDPGQVVYEQYF

J gene: TRBJ1-2
V gene: TRBV27
D gene: .
clone size: .
CDR3 DNA: TGTGCCAGCAGTTTCGGCAGGGACTATGGCTACACCTTC
CDR3 protein: CASSFGRDYGYTF

J gene: TRBJ1-2
V gene: TRBV5-6
D gene: TRBD1
clone size: .
CDR3 DNA: TGTGCCAGCATGCCAGGGGGCGCAGGTGGCTACACCTTC
CDR3 protein: CASMPGGAGGYTF

J gene: TRBJ2-7
V gene: TRBV25-1
D gene: .
clone size: .
CDR3 DNA: TGTGCCAGCAGTCCTAGAGGCTCCTACGAGCAGTACTTC
CDR3 protein: CASSPRGSYEQYF

J gene: TRBJ1-2
V gene: TRBV15
D gene: TRBD1
clone size: .
CDR3 DNA: TGTGCCACCAGCCTGGGGACAGGGAGAGTCCCTAGCTATGGCTACACCTTC
CDR3 protein: CATSLGTGRVPSYGYTF

J gene: TRBJ1-5
V gene: TRBV5-1
D gene: .
clone size: .
CDR3 DNA: TGCGCCAGCAGCTTGTCGGTTAATCAGCCCCAGCATTTT
CDR3 protein: CASSLSVNQPQHF

J gene: TRBJ2-7
V gene: TRBV6-5
D gene: TRBD2
clone size: .
CDR3 DNA: TGTGCCAGCAGTTCCACTAGCGGGAACGAGCAGTACTTC
CDR3 protein: CASSSTSGNEQYF

J gene: TRBJ1-3
V gene: TRBV29-1
D gene: TRBD1
clone size: .
CDR3 DNA: TGCAGCGCCCAACAGGGGACCTCTGGAAACACCATATATTTT
CDR3 protein: CSAQQGTSGNTIYF

J gene: TRBJ2-7
V gene: TRBV27
D gene: TRBD2
clone size: .
CDR3 DNA: TGTGCCAGCAGTCTACTAGCGGGAAACTACGAGCAGTACTTC
CDR3 protein: CASSLLAGNYEQYF

J gene: TRBJ1-2
V gene: TRBV28
D gene: .
clone size: .
CDR3 DNA: TGTGCCAGCACCCCCTCAGGGCAGTTGAGAGGCTACACCTTC
CDR3 protein: CASTPSGQLRGYTF

J gene: TRBJ1-4
V gene: TRBV25-1
D gene: TRBD1
clone size: few
CDR3 DNA: TGTGCCAGCAGCCCCGGACAGGGGACAACTAATGAAAAACTGTTTTTT
CDR3 protein: CASSPGQGTTNEKLFF